A single sample gave rise to the 9 T cell receptor beta chains below, sequenced in a study of shared clonotypes between healthy human individuals. Clones were read by immunoSEQ multiplex PCR, and TCRdb kept only the in-frame ones, dropping some. The sample yields under 2,000,000 clones, just under 95% seen once. CD8 cells regarded as naive lacked CD45RO, were positively chosen for CCR7, and omitted terminally differentiated effector memory CD45RA+ cells. The source material was naive CD8+ T cells sorted from blood. The source of these receptors is a man aged 18 to 30 in good health.

This clone was seen a single time. The chain couples TRBV13 to TRBJ1-6, with D possibly TRBD1 on 5 matching bases. This CDR3 region has 15 residues. Germline V gives CDR1 PRHDT, CDR2 FYEKMQ (reference sequence). Trimming shortened V by 4 bases and J by 4 bases, and 11 bases separated the two germline ends. CDR3 DNA: TGTGCCAGCAGCTCACAGCAGGGATATAATTCACCCCTCCACTTT. This translates into CASSSQQGYNSPLHF.

This clone appeared a single time. V is TRBV9 and J is TRBJ1-3, with D uncertain. The CDR3 runs to 15 residues. V was pared by 2 bases and J by 0 bases, with 9 bases between. Germline V gene data show CDR1 as SGDLS and CDR2 as YYNGEE. In DNA form, the CDR3 reads TGTGCCAGCAGCGTGAAGGATGACTCTGGAAACACCATATATTTT. Encoded protein: CASSVKDDSGNTIYF. The variable domain in full, completed from reference TRBV9 and TRBJ1-3, reads DSGVTQTPKHLITATGQRVTLRCSPRSGDLSVYWYQQSLDQGLQFLIQYYNGEERAKGNILERFSAQQFPDLHSELNLSSLELGDSALYFCASSVKDDSGNTIYFGEGSWLTVV.

This clone showed up just once. Other DNA sequences in the same sample also yield this CDR3. This chain links TRBV5-8 with TRBJ2-5; no firm D call. The ends were cut back, 1 base at V and 5 bases at J, with 6 bases in the middle. CDR1 is SGHTS and CDR2 is YDEGEE in the germline V gene. The CDR3 covers 12 residues. DNA for the CDR3: TGTGCCAGCAGCTTGCGCTTGGAGACCCAGTACTTC. It specifies CASSLRLETQYF.

The chain employs TRBV5-6 and TRBJ2-5, with 14 bases aligning to TRBD2. V was pared by 4 bases and J by 7 bases, with 9 bases of the junction left unmatched. CDR3 length equals 16 residues. Germline CDR1 reads SGHDT; CDR2 reads YYEEEE. Written as DNA, the CDR3 is TGTGCCAGCAGCATGGGACTAGCGGGGGACTGGGGGACCCAGTACTTC. Its translation: CASSMGLAGDWGTQYF. Complete variable domain (other parts from reference TRBV5-6 and TRBJ2-5): DAGVTQSPTHLIKTRGQQVTLRCSPKSGHDTVSWYQQALGQGPQFIFQYYEEEERQRGNFPDRFSGHQFPNYSSELNVNALLLGDSALYLCASSMGLAGDWGTQYFGPGTRLLVL.

The chain combines TRBV4-1 with TRBJ2-7, with 14 bases identical to TRBD2. Looked up from germline, CDR1 is MGHRA and CDR2 is YSYEKL. This CDR3 contains 19 residues. V shed 3 bases and J 3 bases; nucleotides not matched to a gene: 13. CDR3 DNA: TGCGCCAGCAGCCAGGGGGGTGGAGGGACTAGCGGGAGCAACTACGAGCAGTACTTC. Amino acids: CASSQGGGGTSGSNYEQYF.

The chain recombines TRBV5-8 with TRBJ1-2, with unresolved D. Germline assignment: CDR1 SGHTS and CDR2 YDEGEE. The CDR3 is 12 residues long. V lost 2 bases and J lost 4, with 6 bases in between. CDR3 residues: CASSLESYGYTF. CDR3 DNA sequence: TGTGCCAGCAGCTTAGAAAGCTATGGCTACACCTTC.

The chain joins TRBV9 to TRBJ2-1; 9 bases align to TRBD2. The CDR3 sequence is 16 residues long. Germline assignment: CDR1 SGDLS and CDR2 YYNGEE. V lost 2 bases to trimming and J lost 6 bases; unmatched junction nucleotides: 9. The CDR3 sequence: CASSVLAGALGNEQFF. The CDR3 DNA is TGTGCCAGCAGCGTGTTAGCGGGAGCCCTGGGCAATGAGCAGTTCTTC.

V and J are TRBV7-2 and TRBJ2-7, with D unresolved. V gave up 6 bases and J gave up 6 bases, with 9 bases separating them. CDR3 length: 11 amino acids. The germline V gene encodes CDR1 SGHTA and CDR2 FQGNSA. Written as DNA, the CDR3 is TGTGCCAGCAGTACACTCCTCGAGCAGTACTTC. Translation gives CASSTLLEQYF.

As DNA, the CDR3 is TGTGCCAGCAGTTCCGGGGGAGCGGAGACCCAGTACTTC. This sequence encodes CASSSGGAETQYF. This chain joins TRBV28 and TRBJ2-5; the D gene is possibly TRBD2 (6 bases). The CDR3 runs 13 residues. V was pared by 4 bases and J by 5 bases, with 11 bases between. Germline V gene data show CDR1 as MDHEN and CDR2 as SYDVKM. The full variable domain, with the rest looked up from reference TRBV28 and TRBJ2-5, is DVKVTQSSRYLVKRTGEKVFLECVQDMDHENMFWYRQDPGLGLRLIYFSYDVKMKEKGDIPEGYSVSREKKERFSLILESASTNQTSMYLCASSSGGAETQYFGPGTRLLVL.